The T cell receptor beta chain under discussion was sequenced for a study of cytomegalovirus exposure and HLA in healthy donors. Overall study: Earlier findings included about 120 million unique TCR beta sequences obtained from about 170 million T cells.

The CDR3 has 15 amino acids. Germline V lookup: CDR1 MGHDK, CDR2 SYGVNS. Trimming pared 0 bases from V and 3 bases from J, leaving 8 bases between. Primers for the PCR totalled 60 Vbeta and 13 Jbeta. This table comes from immunoSEQ multiplex PCR, and its TCRdb copy is limited to in-frame clones, with some not included. Altogether more than 85,000 clones are present, around 70% being singletons, with the ten largest covering around 15%. This clone occurred once. The antigen is not known. The study, taken as a whole, reports: Some public TCRs appeared in many individuals, while most sequences were rare.

V usage is TRBV25-1 and J usage is TRBJ2-2, with D perhaps TRBD2 (5 bases). The origin of this receptor is a woman between 50 and 59 years old in good health and CMV-seropositive. Sequencing was done on a sample of PBMCs. CDR3 bases: TGTGCCAGCAGTGAATATGAGGGTTACACCGGGGAGCTGTTTTTT. Translated, it gives CASSEYEGYTGELFF.